Listed here are 32 T cell receptor beta chains from one sample, sequenced in a study of CD8+CD57+ T cells in acquired aplastic anemia. For CDR3 and TCR beta VDJ profiling, genomic DNA was the template used. TCRdb reanalysed the reads using MiXCR and keeps one entry per CDR3 protein. The repertoire holds 80,000 or so distinct CDR3 sequences, about half seen once, with approximately 60% in the top ten. Sequenced sample: sorted CD4+, CD8+, or CD8+CD57+ T cells (not recorded which) from PBMCs. Receptors originate from a human donor in good health, serving as a control.

The gene calls are TRBV24-1 and TRBJ2-5; D unresolved. CDR1 KGHDR and CDR2 SFDVKD come from the germline V gene. The germline V and J ends were trimmed by 3 bases and 2 bases, with 12 bases remaining between them. The CDR3 runs 15 residues. CDR3 loop: CATSDKGTPQETQYF. The CDR3 DNA reads TGTGCCACCAGTGATAAAGGAACCCCACAAGAGACCCAGTACTTC.

The chain uses TRBV7-2 and TRBJ2-1; 11 bases fit TRBD2. There are 15 residues in the CDR3. Germline assignment: CDR1 SGHTA and CDR2 FQGNSA. The V segment lost 4 bases and the J segment 7 bases; nucleotides outside the gene matches: 6. Written as DNA, the CDR3 is TGTGCCAGCAGCTCGATTAGCGGGAGGGTGAATGAGCAGTTCTTC. Translating gives CASSSISGRVNEQFF.

The V gene is TRBV13, the J gene TRBJ1-1, with D possibly matching TRBD1 (6 bases). V gave up 3 bases and J gave up 1 base, with 12 bases separating them. Per germline, CDR1 PRHDT and CDR2 FYEKMQ (reference sequence). The CDR3 has 15 amino acids. The CDR3, as DNA: TGTGCCAGCAGCTTCGAAGGGGGAACGAACACTGAAGCTTTCTTT. Translated, it gives CASSFEGGTNTEAFF.

This clonotype was seen ten or more times. The V gene is TRBV9, the J gene TRBJ2-7, with TRBD1 matching 7 bases. Trimming took 0 bases from V and 3 from J; bases not matched to a gene: 3. Germline CDR1 reads SGDLS; CDR2 reads YYNGEE. CDR3 length: 14 residues. The CDR3 DNA sequence: TGTGCCAGCAGCGTAGGGTGGGACAGCTACGAGCAGTACTTC. As protein: CASSVGWDSYEQYF.

This clonotype has a count of ten or more. This chain joins TRBV10-2 and TRBJ2-1; 8 nucleotides agree with TRBD2. Trimming cost V 3 bases and J 5 bases; bases outside gene matches: 3. The CDR3 consists of 14 residues. Germline values: CDR1 WSHSY, CDR2 SAAADI. This chain's CDR3 is CASSEIAGNNEQFF. CDR3 coding DNA: TGCGCCAGCAGTGAAATAGCGGGGAACAATGAGCAGTTCTTC.

J is TRBJ1-2 and V is TRBV12-3 or TRBV12-4, with 8 bases fitting TRBD1. CDR3 size: 13 residues. V trimming: 6 bases; J trimming: 13 bases; junction bases outside the gene matches: 13. The CDR3 here is CASSVDRVRAGTF. The CDR3 DNA follows: TGTGCCAGCAGCGTGGACAGGGTGAGGGCCGGCACCTTC.

This clonotype was found many times. The chain combines TRBV20-1 with TRBJ2-5, with 11 bases lining up with TRBD2. The CDR3 has 16 residues. V dropped 5 bases and J dropped 0; count of bases not matched to a gene: 8. The germline V gene encodes CDR1 DFQATT and CDR2 SNEGSKA (reference sequence). CDR3 sequence: CSAQGTSGPYQETQYF. DNA for the CDR3: TGCAGTGCTCAAGGGACTAGCGGACCGTACCAAGAGACCCAGTACTTC.

A word on this clonotype: A read error is possible here, since a much larger clone lies one base away. The J gene is TRBJ2-1, the V gene TRBV19; perhaps TRBD1 as D (5 bases). Per germline, CDR1 LNHDA and CDR2 SQIVND (reference sequence). The CDR3 loop spans 12 amino acids. This CDR3 reads CASSIYRNGQFF. As DNA, the CDR3 is TGTGCCAGTAGTATATACAGGAATGGGCAGTTCTTC.

The rearrangement uses TRBV24-1 and TRBJ2-4; D may be TRBD1 or TRBD2 (5 bases each). The CDR3 covers 14 residues. The germline V gene encodes CDR1 KGHDR and CDR2 SFDVKD. V gave up 5 bases and J gave up 1 base, with 8 bases separating them. CDR3 coding DNA: TGTGCCACCAGTGGTGGGGACGCCAAAAACATTCAGTACTTC. Translating gives CATSGGDAKNIQYF.

This clonotype has a count of ten or more. The gene calls are TRBV9 and TRBJ2-7, with 7 bases identical to TRBD1. V was clipped by 4 bases and J by 6 bases; unmatched bases: 4. The CDR3 consists of 12 residues. Germline V gene sequence: CDR1 SGDLS, CDR2 YYNGEE. CDR3 amino acids: CASSPTGTEQYF. As DNA, the CDR3 is TGTGCCAGCAGCCCGACAGGGACCGAGCAGTACTTC.

The chain is built from TRBV27 and TRBJ2-5; no firm D call. Germline CDR1 and CDR2: MNHEY and SMNVEV (reference sequence). Trimming cost V 5 bases and J 5 bases, with 15 bases left between them. This CDR3 region has 14 residues. This CDR3 is CASSGVNAGETQYF. DNA for the CDR3: TGTGCCAGCAGTGGGGTGAATGCCGGGGAGACCCAGTACTTC.

There are a few counts of this clonotype. The chain carries TRBV5-1 and TRBJ2-3; D unresolved. CDR1 is SGHRS, CDR2 YFSETQ, per germline. Deletions cut 1 base from V and 6 bases from J, with 12 bases between. This CDR3 spans 14 amino acids. The CDR3 is CASSLWGGVDTQYF. In nucleotides, the CDR3 is TGCGCCAGCAGCTTGTGGGGTGGGGTTGATACGCAGTATTTT.

The chain has TRBV4-3 and TRBJ2-7, with TRBD1 matching 8 bases. This CDR3 is 15 amino acids long. Looked up from germline, CDR1 is LGHNA and CDR2 is YSLEER. The ends lost 4 bases at V and 2 bases at J; junction bases unmatched: 7. This CDR3 reads CASSRTDRDTYEQYF. The CDR3 DNA reads as TGCGCCAGCAGCCGGACGGACAGGGATACCTACGAGCAGTACTTC.

This chain connects TRBV5-1 to TRBJ1-1, with D possibly matching TRBD1 (6 bases). The CDR3 has 16 amino acids. Germline V lookup: CDR1 SGHRS, CDR2 YFSETQ. Trimming removed 1 base at V and 0 bases at J, with 13 bases between. The CDR3 nucleotides read TGCGCCAGCAGCTTGATTTCAGGGGCTCTGAACACTGAAGCTTTCTTT. Protein product: CASSLISGALNTEAFF. The complete variable domain, with remaining parts taken from reference TRBV5-1 and TRBJ1-1, reads KAGVTQTPRYLIKTRGQQVTLSCSPISGHRSVSWYQQTPGQGLQFLFEYFSETQRNKGNFPGRFSGRQFSNSRSEMNVSTLELGDSALYLCASSLISGALNTEAFFGQGTRLTVV.

This sequence joins TRBV29-1 and TRBJ1-2, with D uncertain. Trimming removed 3 bases at V and 6 bases at J, with 14 bases between. CDR3 length: 13 residues. Germline loops: CDR1 SQVTM, CDR2 ANQGSEA. CDR3 region: CSVEKRGLHGYTF. The CDR3, as DNA: TGCAGCGTTGAGAAACGTGGGTTGCATGGCTACACCTTC.

The sample holds many counts of this clonotype. This chain joins TRBV7-9 and TRBJ2-5, with 7 bases fitting TRBD1. In germline, CDR1 is SEHNR, CDR2 FQNEAQ (reference sequence). Losses at the gene ends were 4 bases for V and 0 bases for J; bases not matched to a gene: 8. CDR3 length: 16 residues. The CDR3 spells CASSSRDSGYQETQYF. In DNA, the CDR3 is TGTGCCAGCAGCTCCCGGGACAGTGGCTACCAAGAGACCCAGTACTTC.

The J gene is TRBJ1-4, the V gene TRBV15; no firm D call. CDR1 is LNHNV, CDR2 YYDKDF, per germline (reference sequence). Trimming pared 1 base from V and 8 bases from J, leaving 11 bases between. CDR3 size: 14 residues. CDR3 sequence (DNA): TGTGCCACCAGCAGAGGAGTCAGGCTGGAAAAACTGTTTTTT. Protein product: CATSRGVRLEKLFF.

V gene TRBV30 combines with J gene TRBJ2-5, with TRBD1 matching 9 bases. Germline lookup yields CDR1 GTSNPN and CDR2 SVGIG (reference sequence). The CDR3 is 14 amino acids. With 3 bases clipped from V and 4 bases from J, the junction kept 6 bases outside the gene matches. The CDR3 DNA follows: TGTGCCTGGAGGGACAGGGGCGGTGGAGAGACCCAGTACTTC. It specifies CAWRDRGGGETQYF.

This clonotype showed up many times. The chain couples TRBV25-1 to TRBJ2-3; 7 bases match TRBD1. Germline V CDR1 and CDR2: MGHDK, SYGVNS. The V segment lost 5 bases and the J segment 6 bases; nucleotides outside the gene matches: 5. CDR3 size: 13 residues. The CDR3 is CASSPGQADTQYF. The CDR3 nucleotides read TGTGCCAGCAGTCCCGGACAGGCCGATACGCAGTATTTT.

On this clonotype: This may stem from a read error, because a much larger clone lies one nucleotide away. The DNA is left out, because the CDR3 cannot be placed on it with certainty; the CDR3 is given as TCRdb lists it. The chain is built from TRBV9 and TRBJ1-1; no check of the table's D call, TRBD1, against the DNA was made. The CDR3 is 14 residues long, counting both termini. CDR1 and CDR2 from the germline V gene are SGDLS and YYNGEE. CDR3: CASSVGQGATEASF.

This clonotype was found once. The junction departs from the called germline gene at one end, perhaps through a read error. The chain links TRBV15 to TRBJ2-3, with TRBD2 matching 9 bases. The CDR3 spans 16 residues. Germline V gene sequence: CDR1 LNHNV, CDR2 YYDKDF (reference sequence). Here the CDR3 reads CATSSRGLADTDTQYF. DNA for the CDR3: TGTGCCACCAGCAGCCGGGGACTAGCCGACACAGACACGCAGTATTTT.

This clonotype appeared a single time. The rearrangement links TRBV7-2 to TRBJ1-1; 7 nucleotides line up with TRBD1. The CDR3 has 13 amino acids. Per the germline V gene, CDR1 is SGHTA and CDR2 is FQGNSA. With V trimmed by 8 bases and J by 1 base, 4 bases remained unmatched. CDR3 loop: CASARQGNTEAFF. In DNA, the CDR3 is TGTGCCAGCGCTCGACAGGGGAACACTGAAGCTTTCTTT.

On this clonotype itself: At one end, the junction sequence differs from germline, possibly due to a read error. This chain links TRBV24-1 with TRBJ2-5, with 9 bases aligning to TRBD2. This CDR3 has 15 residues. The germline CDR1 and CDR2 sequences are KGHDR and SFDVKD. The CDR3 loop is CGTSDGGGAGETQYF. In DNA, the CDR3 is TGCGGCACCAGTGATGGCGGGGGGGCAGGAGAGACCCAGTACTTC.

The rearrangement uses TRBV19 and TRBJ2-5, with 10 nucleotides matching TRBD2. The germline gives CDR1 LNHDA, CDR2 SQIVND (reference sequence). Losses at the gene ends were 6 bases for V and 2 bases for J; bases not matched to a gene: 3. The CDR3 is 14 residues long. CDR3 loop: CASSLAGVQETQYF. The CDR3 coding sequence is TGTGCCAGTAGCCTAGCGGGGGTACAAGAGACCCAGTACTTC.

The rearrangement joins TRBV5-1 to TRBJ2-5; D gene ambiguous. The CDR3 is made up of 11 amino acids. The V and J ends lost 4 bases and 3 bases respectively, with 4 bases between them. Per the germline V gene, CDR1 is SGHRS and CDR2 is YFSETQ. CDR3 region: CASSHEETQYF. CDR3 nucleotide sequence: TGCGCCAGCAGCCACGAAGAGACCCAGTACTTC.

Concerning this clonotype itself: This may be a read error: a much more frequent sequence differs by one nucleotide. The rearrangement uses TRBV25-1 and TRBJ2-3, with D perhaps TRBD1 or TRBD2 (5 bases each). Per germline, CDR1 MGHDK and CDR2 SYGVNS. This CDR3 has 16 residues. The CDR3 DNA reads TGTGCCAGCAGCCAAGGGACCCCAACCGCCACAGATACGCGGTATTTT. It yields the protein CASSQGTPTATDTRYF.

The chain is built from TRBV20-1 and TRBJ2-3; perhaps TRBD1 as D (5 bases). V lost 5 bases, J lost 0 bases, and 12 bases lay in between. The CDR3 length is 14 residues. From germline, CDR1 is DFQATT and CDR2 SNEGSKA (reference sequence). DNA of the CDR3: TGCAGTGCTCTTCGACAGCTGAGCACAGATACGCAGTATTTT. Translation gives CSALRQLSTDTQYF.

This clonotype was found many times. This sequence joins TRBV9 and TRBJ2-5; 14 bases map to TRBD2. Germline V gene sequence: CDR1 SGDLS, CDR2 YYNGEE. The V gene end was trimmed by 0 bases and the J gene end by 5 bases; junction bases not matched to a gene: 6. The CDR3 runs to 17 residues. In DNA form, the CDR3 reads TGTGCCAGCAGCGTAGAGGGACTAGCGGGAGTTGGGGAGACCCAGTACTTC. This translates into CASSVEGLAGVGETQYF.

This clonotype is labeled as medium-sized. The genes are TRBV6-5 and TRBJ1-2; D is perhaps TRBD1 (5 bases). The CDR3 has 15 residues. Looked up from germline, CDR1 is MNHEY and CDR2 is SVGAGI. Deletions cut 2 bases from V and 7 bases from J, with 17 bases between. The CDR3 sequence is CASSYATGTAGGYTF. The CDR3 DNA reads as TGTGCCAGCAGTTACGCGACCGGGACGGCGGGTGGCTACACCTTC.

As concerns this clonotype: This may arise from a read error, as a much more abundant clone is one base away. The CDR3 nucleotides are TGTGCCAGCCGGGGGGACCATGGCTACACCTTC. It encodes CASRGDHGYTF. The gene calls are TRBV5-5 and TRBJ1-2; D perhaps matches TRBD1 (5 bases). The CDR3 extends over 11 amino acids. Trimming took off 7 bases at V and 6 bases at J, with 10 bases between the two ends. CDR1 is SGHKS, CDR2 YYEKEE, per germline (reference sequence).

The chain recombines TRBV9 with TRBJ1-4; D possibly corresponds to TRBD1 (6 bases). The V end lost 0 bases, the J end lost 7 bases, and 10 bases lay between the germline ends. The CDR3 is 14 amino acids. The germline gives CDR1 SGDLS, CDR2 YYNGEE. CDR3 loop: CASSVAGAVEKLFF. In DNA form, the CDR3 reads TGTGCCAGCAGCGTAGCGGGGGCGGTTGAAAAACTGTTTTTT. Filled out from reference TRBV9 and TRBJ1-4, the complete variable domain reads DSGVTQTPKHLITATGQRVTLRCSPRSGDLSVYWYQQSLDQGLQFLIQYYNGEERAKGNILERFSAQQFPDLHSELNLSSLELGDSALYFCASSVAGAVEKLFFGSGTQLSVL.

This clonotype was observed many times. The chain joins TRBV20-1 to TRBJ2-1; 8 nucleotides align to TRBD2. Trimming cost V 0 bases and J 4 bases; bases outside gene matches: 5. The germline CDR1 and CDR2 sequences are DFQATT and SNEGSKA (reference sequence). The CDR3 contains 15 residues. CDR3 protein: CSARDTGREYNEQFF. For the CDR3, the DNA is TGCAGTGCTAGAGATACCGGGAGGGAATACAATGAGCAGTTCTTC.